This T cell receptor beta chain was sequenced in a study of cytomegalovirus exposure and HLA in healthy donors (dated by TCRdb to about 2017). Looking at the study overall: According to a later analysis, the roughly 120 validation repertoires were produced on the same platform as the approximately 610 repertoires of the first cohort. A separate validation cohort of roughly 130 different subjects was used in addition to the roughly 700-subject first cohort. The study combined high-throughput TCR immunosequencing, statistical association of individual TCRs with disease status, and machine learning to predict cytomegalovirus infection status. The study aimed to test whether cataloging public T cell receptors could reveal signatures of past pathogen exposure. The paper as a whole reports these results and caveats: Of the cluster scores, approximately 95% were above 0 in a later analysis, which found that TCRs clustered in the first cohort also tended to co-occur in the approximately 120 validation repertoires. A total of about 180 TCR beta chains were listed by the study as associated with cytomegalovirus. A later analysis lacked HLA typing for the validation cohort, so it scored co-occurrence in that cohort across all 120 repertoires. Most TCR sequences were observed very rarely across donors, whereas some public TCRs were present in many individuals. A few of the identified cytomegalovirus-associated TCR beta chains were confirmed in vitro to be specific for cytomegalovirus antigens. The classifier was reported to diagnose cytomegalovirus status with high specificity and sensitivity in both the original cohort and the validation cohort. It was suggested by the authors that the approach could potentially be generalized to other disease states and immunological phenotypes.

Separate from the approximately 670-subject first cohort, the validation cohort of roughly 110 subjects was the group to which the donors belonged. Remarks on this clone: The antigen it binds to is not known. Base qualities are not at hand, and no much larger clone is one base apart.

V is cut back by 0 bases and J by 6 bases, with 8 bases in the junction unmatched. The CDR3 spans 16 residues, from the cysteine through the phenylalanine. Just CDR3 DNA is preserved here, 48 bases in frame from base 1. Looking up the germline V gene yields CDR1 SGDLS and CDR2 YYNGEE. The library was made by the immunoSEQ multiplex PCR assay. The original methods were these. A statistical classification framework was built for diagnosing cytomegalovirus status from the catalog of TCR beta chain sequences. TCRdb's version of the immuneACCESS table is confined to in-frame rearrangements and falls short of the full clone set. An unresolved V gene accounts for under half of the shortfall where checked; the remainder is of unknown origin. Clone size and the V and J calls come from that table; the DNA yielded D and trimming. The sample includes hundreds of thousands of clones, with more than 75% observed a single time. The ten largest clones add up to about 2.5% of the sample.

The receptor was derived from a man younger than 30 in good health and CMV-seronegative. The rearranged chain carries TRBV9 and TRBJ2-1, and TRBD2 aligns with 8 junction nucleotides. The specimen sequenced was PBMCs. The DNA sequence is given as TGTGCCAGCAGCGTAGGTCTTAGCGGGGCCCCCAATGAGCAGTTCTTC. Its translation reads: CASSVGLSGAPNEQFF.